This T cell receptor (beta chain) was identified during a study of blood T cells in healthy people across ages (dated by TCRdb to the mid-2010s). A note on the overall study: In model experiments, template switching captured roughly one uniquely barcoded TCR beta cDNA molecule for every two T cells. To avoid experimental bias, donors of different ages were spread randomly across the sequencing lanes. Four age groups were formed from the donors: young (average 16 years), middle-aged (just under 40), aged (roughly 58) and long-lived (about 80). The study measured age-related changes in TCR beta repertoire diversity using deep sequencing normalized with unique cDNA molecular identifiers. Using the same blood draw, the study looked at two additional independent replicas of 1 million unique cDNA reads for two donors, one aged 18 to 30 and the other aged 80 or older.

Summary of the overall study and its limitations: A strong correlation was found between observed TCR beta diversity and the percentage of naive T cells measured by flow cytometry. Compared with the aged group, the long-lived group had more naive CD4+ T cells, fewer expanded clones and increased TCR diversity, suggesting age selection. As age increased, observed TCR beta diversity per million T cells dropped in a roughly linear way, and a significant reduction was already evident by age around 41. Total diversity estimates from one million sequenced T cells were considered lower bounds and underestimates. Because the CMV infection status of the donors was unknown, age-related changes in expanded clonotypes may potentially have been confounded. Because profiling used bulk unsorted PBMCs, naive and antigen-experienced compartments could not be compared conclusively.

The library relied on 5' RACE. The sequencing machine was an Illumina HiSeq 2500. A second 7 to 11 cycle PCR used a sample-barcoded 5' primer and a J-beta primer mix. Each TCR beta cDNA molecule received a unique molecular identifier from a template-switch 5' adaptor carrying 12 random nucleotides. Each sample yielded at least 2.5 million CDR3-containing paired-end reads. All of the RNA was converted into first-strand cDNA using the Mint cDNA synthesis kit, with a TRBC-specific oligonucleotide serving as the primer. After uracil-DNA glycosylase treatment, a first 18-cycle PCR used universal primers M1SS and BC2_uni_R on all cDNA. Per the original workflow: Each sample was normalized by randomly selecting 1 million high-quality reads, each carrying a distinct molecular identifier. Reads sharing molecular identifiers were discarded rather than binned into consensus sequences. MiTCR, with a Q25 quality threshold and the strictest error-elimination algorithm, was used for CDR3 identification, clonotype clustering and error correction. A nonparametric unseen species model with Euler transformation was used to estimate lower-bound total TCR beta diversity. In TCRdb, the public reads were trimmed at Q25 with fastp and aligned with MiXCR, with productive beta chains retained. Rows merge per CDR3 protein into single entries with the most common DNA and genes. TCRdb's processing, not the authors' own work, is the source of the V and J calls. The sample contains hundreds of thousands of distinct CDR3 sequences, 55% to 70% of them found a single time. Jointly, the top ten make up approximately 21% of the sample.

The 40 or so donors, aged about 6 to 95 years, were systemically healthy Caucasian individuals from Russia. Each donor gave roughly 9.5 milliliters of peripheral blood, collected into EDTA-treated Vacutainer tubes. Ficoll-Paque density-gradient centrifugation was used to isolate PBMCs, with at least 6.5 million per sample. Trizol reagent was used to extract total RNA from the PBMCs, yielding at least 5.5 micrograms per sample. For every donor, flow cytometry on a PBMC aliquot measured the percentage of naive CD45RAhigh/CD27high T cells. In the germline V gene, CDR1 corresponds to SGHVS and CDR2 to FNYEAQ. Including the terminal cysteine and phenylalanine, the CDR3 comprises 16 residues. The read is trimmed to its CDR3 DNA, 48 bases read in frame from base 1. Trimming accounts for 1 base at V and 8 bases at J, while the number of junction bases matched to no gene is 6. Note on this clonotype: No antigen is known for it. One base away there is no much larger clone; base qualities are not given.

The V gene is TRBV7-6 and the J gene is TRBJ2-1; 12 junctional bases match TRBD2. This receptor was obtained from a man aged 25-45 years in good health. The specimen was blood. For the CDR3, the sequence is CASSLGLAGEHYEQFF. The nucleotide sequence reads TGTGCCAGCAGCTTAGGACTAGCGGGAGAACACTATGAGCAGTTCTTC.